The 5 T cell receptor beta chains in this list originate from one sample, sequenced in a study of T cells after yellow fever vaccination. TCRdb fed the 5' RACE reads into MiXCR, producing one record per CDR3 protein. This table has roughly 180,000 distinct CDR3 sequences, roughly 6.4% appearing once. Specimen: CD4+ T cells sorted from PBMCs, collected on the day of the first yellow fever vaccination. Every receptor here comes from a man younger than 35 who received the YFV17D yellow fever vaccine.

In its sample, this clonotype was seen many times. This rearrangement joins TRBV4-3 to TRBJ1-2, with a weak D call TRBD1 (6 bases). The CDR3 has 16 amino acids. Trimming stripped 1 base from V and 4 bases from J, with 16 bases between. In germline, CDR1 is LGHNA, CDR2 YSLEER. CDR3 amino acids: CASSQARGGLGYGYTF. CDR3 in DNA: TGCGCCAGCAGCCAAGCCCGAGGGGGTCTAGGCTATGGCTACACCTTC.

The chain combines TRBV11-3 with TRBJ2-2, with D hard to call. V lost 3 bases to trimming and J lost 3 bases, with 5 bases between them. This CDR3 region has 13 residues. Germline CDR1 SGHNT, CDR2 YENEEA. In DNA, the CDR3 is TGTGCCAGCAGCTTGGGATACACCGGGGAGCTGTTTTTT. Residues: CASSLGYTGELFF. Together with reference TRBV11-3 and TRBJ2-2, the CDR3 gives the full variable domain: EAGVVQSPRYKIIEKKQPVAFWCNPISGHNTLYWYLQNLGQGPELLIRYENEEAVDDSQLPKDRFSAERLKGVDSTLKIQPAELGDSAVYLCASSLGYTGELFFGEGSRLTVL.

In this sample, this clonotype turned up many times. The rearrangement links TRBV18 to TRBJ2-1, with D unresolved. Germline V CDR1 and CDR2: KGHSH, LQKENI. The CDR3 contains 13 residues. The germline V and J ends were trimmed by 4 bases and 3 bases, with 7 bases remaining between them. The DNA of the CDR3 is TGTGCCAGCTCACTTGCCAACTACAATGAGCAGTTCTTC. Encoded protein: CASSLANYNEQFF.

About this clonotype itself: One end of the junction fails to match germline, which may point to a read error. The CDR3 sequence: CARSPRLAGTSSYNEQFF. DNA of the CDR3: TGTGCCCGTAGTCCCCGACTAGCGGGGACAAGCTCCTACAATGAGCAGTTCTTC. This rearrangement joins TRBV19 to TRBJ2-1; 11 bases align to TRBD2. The CDR3 extends over 18 amino acids. Germline V CDR1 and CDR2: LNHDA, SQIVND (reference sequence).

This clonotype was observed a few times. This rearrangement joins TRBV18 to TRBJ1-2; 7 positions agree with TRBD1. The CDR3 consists of 16 residues. Germline assignment: CDR1 KGHSH and CDR2 LQKENI. After removal of 2 bases from V and 4 bases from J, the junction contained 10 bases not matched to a gene. The CDR3 DNA is TGTGCCAGCTCACCAACGGGGACAGATCCCTCCTATGGCTACACCTTC. Its protein product is CASSPTGTDPSYGYTF.